A single sample is the source of the 15 T cell receptor beta chains below, sequenced in a study of blood T cell repertoires in COVID-19. Libraries were prepared by immunoSEQ multiplex PCR; TCRdb keeps only in-frame clonotypes and omits some of them. The table shows roughly 97,000 clones, with over 80% occurring only once. Sequences were obtained from peripheral blood. The receptors derive from a man aged 45 to 65 with acute or convalescent COVID-19.

The gene calls are TRBV6-5 and TRBJ2-5; D is perhaps TRBD2 (6 bases). Germline V gene data show CDR1 as MNHEY and CDR2 as SVGAGI. The length of the CDR3 is 16 residues. Trimming removed 0 bases at V and 3 bases at J, with 14 bases between. Written as DNA, the CDR3 is TGTGCCAGCAGTTACTCGATCGCGGGATTGGAAGAGACCCAGTACTTC. This translates into CASSYSIAGLEETQYF.

The chain recombines TRBV9 with TRBJ2-7, with TRBD2 as a possible D gene (6 bases). The CDR3 has 16 residues. Germline CDR1 reads SGDLS; CDR2 reads YYNGEE. V was trimmed by 0 bases and J by 4 bases, leaving 17 bases between them. CDR3 sequence reads: CASSVGGVGLPYEQYF. The CDR3, as DNA: TGTGCCAGCAGCGTAGGCGGGGTTGGGCTCCCATACGAGCAGTACTTC.

This chain connects TRBV9 to TRBJ1-5, with 8 nucleotides matching TRBD1. CDR1 and CDR2 (germline): SGDLS, YYNGEE. This CDR3 comprises 14 residues. V dropped 0 bases and J dropped 4; count of bases not matched to a gene: 0. DNA for the CDR3: TGTGCCAGCAGCGTAGGACAGGGGAATCAGCCCCAGCATTTT. It encodes CASSVGQGNQPQHF.

The V gene is TRBV7-9, the J gene TRBJ1-1, with a weak D call TRBD1 (6 bases). Germline CDR1 SEHNR, CDR2 FQNEAQ (reference sequence). The V end lost 8 bases, the J end lost 6 bases, and 13 bases lay between the germline ends. The CDR3 has 12 residues. The chain's CDR3 is CASAGQRSEAFF. For the CDR3, the DNA is TGTGCCAGCGCAGGACAGCGATCTGAAGCTTTCTTT.

In its sample, this clone was seen once. J is TRBJ2-1 and V is TRBV5-1; D unresolved. The CDR3 runs to 15 residues. Germline V gives CDR1 SGHRS, CDR2 YFSETQ. V lost 0 bases, J lost 1 base, and 8 bases lay in between. The CDR3 coding sequence is TGCGCCAGCAGCTTGGACCCAGGATCCTACAATGAGCAGTTCTTC. As protein: CASSLDPGSYNEQFF. Full variable domain (outside the CDR3, taken from reference TRBV5-1 and TRBJ2-1): KAGVTQTPRYLIKTRGQQVTLSCSPISGHRSVSWYQQTPGQGLQFLFEYFSETQRNKGNFPGRFSGRQFSNSRSEMNVSTLELGDSALYLCASSLDPGSYNEQFFGPGTRLTVL.

The rearrangement joins TRBV10-3 to TRBJ1-2; weak D call: TRBD1 (5 bases). V lost 2 bases, J lost 7 bases, and 14 bases lay in between. Germline V CDR1 and CDR2: ENHRY, SYGVKD. This CDR3 is built from 14 residues. CDR3 DNA: TGTGCCATCAGTGAGCCCTCCGGGGGACGTGGCTACACCTTC. Translating gives CAISEPSGGRGYTF.

The chain has TRBV19 and TRBJ1-5; 10 bases align to TRBD1. V gave up 6 bases and J gave up 5 bases; unmatched junction bases: 7. The CDR3 is made up of 15 amino acids. In germline, CDR1 is LNHDA, CDR2 SQIVND (reference sequence). The CDR3 bases are TGTGCCAGTAGGAATAAGGGACAGGGGCATCAGCCCCAGCATTTT. Its protein is CASRNKGQGHQPQHF.

The chain has TRBV28 and TRBJ2-3; weak D call: TRBD2 (6 bases). V dropped 7 bases and J dropped 7 bases, with 18 bases sitting between them. The germline V gene has CDR1 MDHEN and CDR2 SYDVKM. The CDR3 is 14 amino acids. Written as DNA, the CDR3 is TGTGCCAGCACGTCTGGAGGGCGCCTTCATACGCAGTATTTT. This encodes CASTSGGRLHTQYF.

The chain links TRBV18 to TRBJ2-7; 10 positions agree with TRBD2. V was pared by 3 bases and J by 2 bases, with 4 bases of the junction left unmatched. This CDR3 is 15 amino acids long. Germline CDR1 and CDR2: KGHSH and LQKENI. The CDR3 spells CASSPSAGGTYEQYF. The CDR3 DNA follows: TGTGCCAGCTCACCGTCAGCGGGAGGGACCTACGAGCAGTACTTC.

V is TRBV5-1 and J is TRBJ2-7, with D perhaps matching TRBD1 (6 bases). The CDR3 loop spans 15 amino acids. The V gene lost 0 bases and the J gene lost 10 bases, with 20 bases spanning the gap. Per the germline V gene, CDR1 is SGHRS and CDR2 is YFSETQ. In DNA, the CDR3 is TGCGCCAGCAGCTTGGGAGGGGTTAACCTGGGGGCACAGTACTTC. Translating it yields CASSLGGVNLGAQYF.

The chain has TRBV30 and TRBJ2-7; 11 nucleotides align to TRBD1. J was trimmed by 4 bases and V by 5 bases; bases with no gene match: 10. Germline lookup yields CDR1 GTSNPN and CDR2 SVGIG (reference sequence). This CDR3 is 15 amino acids long. CDR3 loop: CAWLRRGDRGYEQYF. The CDR3 DNA reads TGTGCCTGGTTGCGGCGAGGGGACAGGGGGTACGAGCAGTACTTC.

V and J are TRBV12-3 or TRBV12-4 and TRBJ2-3; D remains unclear. V was shortened by 3 bases and J by 4 bases, with 5 bases between the two germline ends. The CDR3 covers 12 residues. CDR3 DNA: TGTGCCAGCAGTTTCTTAGCAGATACGCAGTATTTT. Amino acids: CASSFLADTQYF.

The V call is TRBV7-9, the J call TRBJ1-1, with D possibly being TRBD1 (5 bases). The CDR3 loop spans 15 amino acids. Looked up from germline, CDR1 is SEHNR and CDR2 is FQNEAQ (reference sequence). V lost 0 bases to trimming and J lost 11 bases, with 19 bases between them. The CDR3 reads CASSLAQGSGNYAFF. The CDR3 coding sequence is TGTGCCAGCAGCTTAGCGCAGGGCTCAGGAAATTACGCTTTCTTT.

DNA for the CDR3: TGTGCCAGCAGGGAGGGGGACAGAGACTATGGCTACACCTTC. It encodes CASREGDRDYGYTF. V and J are TRBV6-5 and TRBJ1-2; 7 nucleotides align to TRBD1. The ends lost 6 bases at V and 3 bases at J; junction bases unmatched: 7. From germline, CDR1 is MNHEY and CDR2 SVGAGI. The CDR3 has 14 residues.

This clone was observed a single time. The rearrangement links TRBV19 to TRBJ2-1; 10 nucleotides line up with TRBD2. V lost 1 base and J lost 0; bases outside the gene matches: 9. The CDR3 loop spans 19 amino acids. The germline V gene has CDR1 LNHDA and CDR2 SQIVND (reference sequence). CDR3 DNA: TGTGCCAGTAGTATAGGGGCCGGACTAGCGGAGCCCTCCTACAATGAGCAGTTCTTC. Translating gives CASSIGAGLAEPSYNEQFF.